These 20 T cell receptor beta chains came from one sample sequenced in a study of blood T cell repertoires in COVID-19. Some clones are missing from TCRdb's copy, which holds only in-frame ones; the method was immunoSEQ multiplex PCR. In the table there are more than 95,000 clones, 75% to 85% of which are singletons. Sequencing input: peripheral blood. The source of these receptors is a man aged 55 to 70 with acute or convalescent COVID-19.

The chain combines TRBV18 with TRBJ2-1; TRBD1 matches 7 bases. The CDR3 loop spans 16 amino acids. After removal of 0 bases from V and 2 bases from J, the junction contained 4 bases not matched to a gene. In germline, CDR1 is KGHSH, CDR2 LQKENI. The CDR3 sequence is CASSPPRGLTYNEQFF. The CDR3 region has the DNA TGTGCCAGCTCACCACCAAGGGGGCTCACCTACAATGAGCAGTTCTTC.

Remarks on this clone: At one end, the junction sequence differs from germline, possibly due to a read error. The genes are TRBV30 and TRBJ2-7; 9 bases are a match to TRBD1. CDR1 and CDR2 (germline): GTSNPN, SVGIG (reference sequence). There are 14 residues in the CDR3. This CDR3 reads CAWTGEPRTYEQYF. As DNA, the CDR3 is TGTGCTTGGACAGGGGAACCTCGCACCTACGAGCAGTACTTC.

This rearrangement joins TRBV13 to TRBJ2-2; 8 nucleotides agree with TRBD1. Looked up from germline, CDR1 is PRHDT and CDR2 is FYEKMQ (reference sequence). This CDR3 is 15 amino acids long. Trimming cost V 5 bases and J 6 bases; bases outside gene matches: 8. This chain's CDR3 is CASSPRTGKSGELFF. In nucleotides, the CDR3 is TGTGCCAGCAGCCCCAGGACAGGGAAGTCCGGGGAGCTGTTTTTT. Based on the CDR3 plus reference TRBV13 and TRBJ2-2, the full variable domain is AAGVIQSPRHLIKEKRETATLKCYPIPRHDTVYWYQQGPGQDPQFLISFYEKMQSDKGSIPDRFSAQQFSDYHSELNMSSLELGDSALYFCASSPRTGKSGELFFGEGSRLTVL.

This clone turned up a few times. The V and J genes are TRBV2 and TRBJ2-7, with 9 bases aligning to TRBD1. Germline trimming cut 5 bases from V and 2 bases from J; bases unmatched to any gene: 7. Germline V CDR1 and CDR2: SNHLY, FYNNEI. CDR3 length: 15 residues. The CDR3: CASSSPGQGTYEQYF. CDR3 bases: TGTGCCAGCAGTTCCCCGGGACAGGGCACCTACGAGCAGTACTTC.

The J gene is TRBJ2-1, the V gene TRBV7-2; 10 bases agree with TRBD1. The germline CDR1 and CDR2 sequences are SGHTA and FQGNSA. The V and J ends lost 5 bases and 4 bases, in that order; junction bases with no gene match: 5. The CDR3 runs to 15 residues. CDR3: CASSIRDRGYNEQFF. In DNA form, the CDR3 reads TGTGCCAGCAGCATCCGGGACAGGGGATACAATGAGCAGTTCTTC. Using reference TRBV7-2 and TRBJ2-1 for the parts outside the CDR3, the full variable domain is GAGVSQSPSNKVTEKGKDVELRCDPISGHTALYWYRQSLGQGLEFLIYFQGNSAPDKSGLPSDRFSAERTGGSVSTLTIQRTQQEDSAVYLCASSIRDRGYNEQFFGPGTRLTVL.

This chain joins TRBV2 and TRBJ2-5, with 7 bases aligning to TRBD1. From germline, CDR1 is SNHLY and CDR2 FYNNEI. V shed 6 bases and J 4 bases; nucleotides not matched to a gene: 11. The CDR3 contains 15 residues. For the CDR3, the DNA is TGTGCCAGCAGCGAGAGGGGACAGACGACAGAGACCCAGTACTTC. This gives the protein CASSERGQTTETQYF.

This chain joins TRBV4-2 and TRBJ1-4; 12 nucleotides align to TRBD1. The length of the CDR3 is 17 residues. V trimming: 7 bases; J trimming: 4 bases; junction bases outside the gene matches: 10. Germline V lookup: CDR1 LGHNA, CDR2 YNFKEQ. DNA of the CDR3: TGTGCCAGCATAGGGGGACAGGGGGCGCGTGTTAATGAAAAACTGTTTTTT. This codes for CASIGGQGARVNEKLFF.

Only a few counts were recorded for this clone. The J gene is TRBJ2-3, the V gene TRBV5-1; TRBD1 matches 7 bases. The CDR3 totals 14 residues. Germline V gene lookup returns CDR1 SGHRS and CDR2 YFSETQ. With V trimmed by 0 bases and J by 4 bases, 2 bases remained unmatched. The CDR3: CASSLGQGADTQYF. The CDR3 DNA reads as TGCGCCAGCAGCTTGGGACAGGGTGCAGATACGCAGTATTTT.

CDR3 nucleotides: TGTGCCAGCAGGGTAGCGGGGGAGGGGGATACGCAGTATTTT. Amino acid sequence: CASRVAGEGDTQYF. This chain uses TRBV5-5 with TRBJ2-3, with TRBD2 matching over 9 bases. Trimming cost V 5 bases and J 6 bases; bases outside gene matches: 7. Germline CDR1 is SGHKS and CDR2 is YYEKEE (reference sequence). The CDR3 is 14 residues long.

The CDR3 spells CASGGETQYF. CDR3 DNA sequence: TGTGCCAGCGGGGGGGAGACCCAGTACTTC. This chain links TRBV9 with TRBJ2-5; D is possibly TRBD2 (6 bases). The germline V and J ends were trimmed by 7 bases and 5 bases, with 6 bases remaining between them. Germline CDR1 and CDR2: SGDLS and YYNGEE. CDR3 length: 10 amino acids.

The chain couples TRBV11-3 to TRBJ2-3; 7 nucleotides line up with TRBD2. With 5 bases clipped from V and 5 bases from J, the junction kept 16 bases outside the gene matches. CDR1 is SGHNT and CDR2 is YENEEA in the germline V gene. The CDR3 contains 17 residues. The CDR3: CASSPDLAGRGEDTQYF. Here the CDR3 DNA reads TGTGCCAGCAGCCCCGACTTAGCGGGCCGAGGGGAAGATACGCAGTATTTT. The entire variable domain, with the rest obtained from reference TRBV11-3 and TRBJ2-3, is as follows: EAGVVQSPRYKIIEKKQPVAFWCNPISGHNTLYWYLQNLGQGPELLIRYENEEAVDDSQLPKDRFSAERLKGVDSTLKIQPAELGDSAVYLCASSPDLAGRGEDTQYFGPGTRLTVL.

The chain employs TRBV11-2 and TRBJ1-2; TRBD1 aligns across 7 bases. CDR3 length: 13 amino acids. The germline V gene encodes CDR1 SGHAT and CDR2 FQNNGV. Losses at the gene ends were 5 bases for V and 8 bases for J; bases not matched to a gene: 8. The CDR3 protein is CASSQGGEKGYTF. In nucleotides, the CDR3 is TGTGCCAGCAGCCAAGGGGGCGAAAAAGGCTACACCTTC.

The chain links TRBV30 to TRBJ2-5, with 11 bases matching TRBD2. J gave up 2 bases and V 1 base, and 3 bases lay outside the gene matches. CDR1 is GTSNPN and CDR2 is SVGIG in the germline V gene (reference sequence). The length of the CDR3 is 15 residues. The CDR3 region has the DNA TGTGCCTGGAGTGGGACTAGCGGGCCACAAGAGACCCAGTACTTC. Its protein product is CAWSGTSGPQETQYF.

The J gene is TRBJ1-5, the V gene TRBV19; perhaps TRBD1 as D (5 bases). V gave up 5 bases and J gave up 4 bases, with 15 bases separating them. There are 15 residues in the CDR3. Germline CDR1 reads LNHDA; CDR2 reads SQIVND (reference sequence). CDR3 sequence reads: CASSGDSIINQPQHF. CDR3 DNA sequence: TGTGCCAGTAGTGGGGACTCCATTATAAATCAGCCCCAGCATTTT.

The V call is TRBV30, the J call TRBJ1-1; TRBD1 is a possible D gene (5 bases). Trimming took off 8 bases at V and 5 bases at J, with 15 bases between the two ends. Germline V gene data show CDR1 as GTSNPN and CDR2 as SVGIG (reference sequence). The CDR3 covers 12 residues. CDR3 sequence: CARTRGGTEAFF. The CDR3 bases are TGTGCCAGGACTCGGGGGGGAACTGAAGCTTTCTTT.

The V call is TRBV6-5, the J call TRBJ1-1; tentatively, D is TRBD1 (5 bases). Per germline, CDR1 MNHEY and CDR2 SVGAGI. This CDR3 spans 15 amino acids. The germline V and J ends were trimmed by 0 bases and 1 base, with 9 bases remaining between them. The CDR3 nucleotides read TGTGCCAGCAGTTACTCTCGCGGACAGAACACTGAAGCTTTCTTT. This translates into CASSYSRGQNTEAFF.

The V call is TRBV5-6, the J call TRBJ2-3; D uncertain. Germline CDR1 SGHDT, CDR2 YYEEEE. Trimming removed 1 base from V and 4 bases from J, with 7 bases in between. The CDR3 runs to 13 residues. CDR3 sequence (DNA): TGTGCCAGCAGCTTGACAGCTCCAGATACGCAGTATTTT. This translates into CASSLTAPDTQYF.

The chain employs TRBV30 and TRBJ2-2; 10 nucleotides align to TRBD1. In germline, CDR1 is GTSNPN, CDR2 SVGIG (reference sequence). This CDR3 region has 15 residues. V lost 5 bases to trimming and J lost 2 bases; unmatched junction nucleotides: 5. CDR3 sequence (DNA): TGTGCCTGGGGGACAGGGGAATATAACACCGGGGAGCTGTTTTTT. This translates into CAWGTGEYNTGELFF.

In this sample, this clone turned up a few times. The chain is built from TRBV30 and TRBJ2-7, with 8 bases lining up with TRBD1. V dropped 3 bases and J dropped 5; count of bases not matched to a gene: 9. CDR1 is GTSNPN and CDR2 is SVGIG in the germline V gene (reference sequence). The CDR3 has 14 amino acids. The CDR3 DNA follows: TGTGCCTGGAGGAGGACAGGGAACCTGGACGAGCAGTACTTC. Translation gives CAWRRTGNLDEQYF. The complete variable domain, with remaining parts taken from reference TRBV30 and TRBJ2-7, reads SQTIHQWPATLVQPVGSPLSLECTVEGTSNPNLYWYRQAAGRGLQLLFYSVGIGQISSEVPQNLSASRPQDRQFILSSKKLLLSDSGFYLCAWRRTGNLDEQYFGPGTRLTVT.

The chain couples TRBV5-1 to TRBJ2-5, with 7 bases fitting TRBD1. V shed 1 base and J 4 bases; nucleotides not matched to a gene: 7. Germline lookup yields CDR1 SGHRS and CDR2 YFSETQ. The CDR3 extends over 15 amino acids. CDR3 nucleotides: TGCGCCAGCAGCTTGCGGACAGGCGGTTTAGAGACCCAGTACTTC. Translating it yields CASSLRTGGLETQYF.